This T cell receptor beta chain was recovered during a study of blood T cell repertoires in COVID-19. How the authors handled the data: It was from reference gene primer amplification that nucleated cell counts were estimated. Sequencing was performed with immunoSEQ multiplex PCR; in TCRdb, only in-frame clones are kept and a portion is missing. V and J calls plus clone size are reproduced from that table; the DNA served to infer D and trimming. The sample includes tens of thousands of clones, around three quarters of them seen just once. The CDR3 runs 19 residues. Germline V gene data show CDR1 as LNHDA and CDR2 as SQIVND (reference sequence). Trimming removed 0 bases from V and 2 bases from J; junction bases left unmatched: 10.

The clonotype originates from a woman in her fifties or sixties in a cohort sampled during active or convalescent COVID-19. The rearrangement uses TRBV19 and TRBJ2-1; 10 positions agree with TRBD1. Sequencing used peripheral blood. Here the CDR3 DNA reads TGTGCCAGTAGTATAGATCTTTTGAGGGGACAGGGGACCTACAATGAGCAGTTCTTC. Protein product: CASSIDLLRGQGTYNEQFF.